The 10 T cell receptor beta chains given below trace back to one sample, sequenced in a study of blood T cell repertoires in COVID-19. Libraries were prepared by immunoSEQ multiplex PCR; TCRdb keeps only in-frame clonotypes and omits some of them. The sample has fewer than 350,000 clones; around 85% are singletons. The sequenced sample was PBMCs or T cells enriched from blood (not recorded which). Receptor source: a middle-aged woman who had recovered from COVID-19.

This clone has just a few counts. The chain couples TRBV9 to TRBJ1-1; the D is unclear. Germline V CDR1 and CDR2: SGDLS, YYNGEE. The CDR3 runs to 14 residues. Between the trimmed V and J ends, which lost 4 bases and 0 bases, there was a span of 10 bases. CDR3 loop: CASSPHGVNTEAFF. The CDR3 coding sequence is TGTGCCAGCAGCCCCCACGGGGTGAACACTGAAGCTTTCTTT.

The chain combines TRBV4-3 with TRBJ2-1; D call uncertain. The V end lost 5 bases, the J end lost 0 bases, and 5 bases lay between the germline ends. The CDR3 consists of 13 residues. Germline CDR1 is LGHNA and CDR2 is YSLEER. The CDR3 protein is CASSANSYNEQFF. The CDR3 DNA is TGCGCCAGCAGCGCGAACTCCTACAATGAGCAGTTCTTC.

In DNA, the CDR3 is TGTGCCAGCAGCCCCCGGACATTTATGAACACTGAAGCTTTCTTT. Residues: CASSPRTFMNTEAFF. This chain joins TRBV5-5 and TRBJ1-1, with D possibly matching TRBD1 (5 bases). This CDR3 comprises 15 residues. V was pared by 4 bases and J by 0 bases, with 13 bases between. Germline V CDR1 and CDR2: SGHKS, YYEKEE (reference sequence).

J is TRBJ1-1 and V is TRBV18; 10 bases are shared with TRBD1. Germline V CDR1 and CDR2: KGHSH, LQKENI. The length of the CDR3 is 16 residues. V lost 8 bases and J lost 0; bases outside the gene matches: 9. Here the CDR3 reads CASIDRDRGMNTEAFF. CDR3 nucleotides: TGTGCCAGCATTGACCGGGACAGGGGCATGAACACTGAAGCTTTCTTT.

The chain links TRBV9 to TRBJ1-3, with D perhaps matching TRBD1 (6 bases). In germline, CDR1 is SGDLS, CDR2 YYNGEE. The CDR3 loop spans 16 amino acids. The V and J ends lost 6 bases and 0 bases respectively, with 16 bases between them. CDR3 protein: CASTETTGLSGNTIYF. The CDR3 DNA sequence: TGTGCCAGCACCGAAACGACAGGCCTCTCTGGAAACACCATATATTTT. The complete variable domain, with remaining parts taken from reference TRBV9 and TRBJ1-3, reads DSGVTQTPKHLITATGQRVTLRCSPRSGDLSVYWYQQSLDQGLQFLIQYYNGEERAKGNILERFSAQQFPDLHSELNLSSLELGDSALYFCASTETTGLSGNTIYFGEGSWLTVV.

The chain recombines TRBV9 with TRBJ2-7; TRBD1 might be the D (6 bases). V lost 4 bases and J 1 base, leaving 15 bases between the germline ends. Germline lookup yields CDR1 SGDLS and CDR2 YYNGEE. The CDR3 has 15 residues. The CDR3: CASSRTATPSYEQYF. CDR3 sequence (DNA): TGTGCCAGCAGCCGGACAGCGACCCCATCCTACGAGCAGTACTTC. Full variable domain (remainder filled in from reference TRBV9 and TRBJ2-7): DSGVTQTPKHLITATGQRVTLRCSPRSGDLSVYWYQQSLDQGLQFLIQYYNGEERAKGNILERFSAQQFPDLHSELNLSSLELGDSALYFCASSRTATPSYEQYFGPGTRLTVT.

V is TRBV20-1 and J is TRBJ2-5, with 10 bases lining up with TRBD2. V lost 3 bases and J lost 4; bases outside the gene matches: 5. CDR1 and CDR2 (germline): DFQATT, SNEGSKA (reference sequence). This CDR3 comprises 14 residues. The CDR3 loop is CSASRRLAGETQYF. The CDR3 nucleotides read TGCAGTGCTAGTAGGAGACTAGCGGGAGAGACCCAGTACTTC.

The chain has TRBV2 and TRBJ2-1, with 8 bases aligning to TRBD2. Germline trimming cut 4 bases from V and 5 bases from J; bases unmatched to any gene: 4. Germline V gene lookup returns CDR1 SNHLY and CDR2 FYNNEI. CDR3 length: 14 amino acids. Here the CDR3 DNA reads TGTGCCAGCAGTGCGACTAGCGTCCACAATGAGCAGTTCTTC. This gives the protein CASSATSVHNEQFF.

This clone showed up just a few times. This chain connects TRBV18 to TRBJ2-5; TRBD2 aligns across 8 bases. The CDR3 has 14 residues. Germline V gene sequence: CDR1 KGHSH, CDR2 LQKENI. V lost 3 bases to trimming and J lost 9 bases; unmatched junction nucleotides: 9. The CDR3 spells CASSPPSGSGAQYF. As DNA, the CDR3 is TGTGCCAGCTCACCTCCGAGCGGGAGTGGGGCCCAGTACTTC.

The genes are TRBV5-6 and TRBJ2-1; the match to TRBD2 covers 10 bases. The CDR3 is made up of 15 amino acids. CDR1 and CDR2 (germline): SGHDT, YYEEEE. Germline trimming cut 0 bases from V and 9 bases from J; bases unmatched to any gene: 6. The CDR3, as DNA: TGTGCCAGCAGCTTGGGTCCTAGCGGGAGTGGTGAGCAGTTCTTC. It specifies CASSLGPSGSGEQFF.